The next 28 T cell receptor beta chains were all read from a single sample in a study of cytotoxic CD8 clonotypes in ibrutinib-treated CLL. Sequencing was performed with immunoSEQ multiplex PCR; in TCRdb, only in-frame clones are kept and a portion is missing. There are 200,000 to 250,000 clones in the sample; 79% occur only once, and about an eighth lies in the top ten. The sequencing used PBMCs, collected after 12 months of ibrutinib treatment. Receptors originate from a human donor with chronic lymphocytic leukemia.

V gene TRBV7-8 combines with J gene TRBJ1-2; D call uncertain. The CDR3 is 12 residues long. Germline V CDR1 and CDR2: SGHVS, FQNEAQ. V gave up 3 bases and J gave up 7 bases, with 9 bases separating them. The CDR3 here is CASSFDPGGYTF. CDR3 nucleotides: TGTGCCAGCAGCTTTGATCCTGGTGGCTACACCTTC.

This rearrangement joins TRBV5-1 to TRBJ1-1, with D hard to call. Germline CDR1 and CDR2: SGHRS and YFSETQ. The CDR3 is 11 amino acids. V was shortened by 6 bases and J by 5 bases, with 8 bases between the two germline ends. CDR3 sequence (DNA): TGCGCCAGCAAAGGACGAACTGAAGCTTTCTTT. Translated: CASKGRTEAFF.

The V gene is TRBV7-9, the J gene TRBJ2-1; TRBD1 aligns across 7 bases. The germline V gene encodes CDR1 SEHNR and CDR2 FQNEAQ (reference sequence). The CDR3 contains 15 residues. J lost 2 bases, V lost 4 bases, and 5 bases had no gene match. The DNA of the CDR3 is TGTGCCAGCAGCTCCGCCGGGACAGCCTACAATGAGCAGTTCTTC. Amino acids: CASSSAGTAYNEQFF.

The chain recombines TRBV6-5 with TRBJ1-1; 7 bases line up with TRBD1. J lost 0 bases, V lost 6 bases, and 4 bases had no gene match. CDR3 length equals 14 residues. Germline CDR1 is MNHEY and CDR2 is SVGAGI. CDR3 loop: CASRTTGLNTEAFF. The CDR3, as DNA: TGTGCCAGCAGAACGACAGGGTTGAACACTGAAGCTTTCTTT.

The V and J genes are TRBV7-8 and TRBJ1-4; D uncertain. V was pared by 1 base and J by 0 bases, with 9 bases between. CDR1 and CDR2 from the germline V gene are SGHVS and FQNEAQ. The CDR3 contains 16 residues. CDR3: CASSLVVAATNEKLFF. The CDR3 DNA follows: TGTGCCAGCAGCTTAGTTGTGGCAGCAACTAATGAAAAACTGTTTTTT. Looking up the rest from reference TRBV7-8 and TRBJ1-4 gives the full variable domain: GAGVSQSPRYKVAKRGQDVALRCDPISGHVSLFWYQQALGQGPEFLTYFQNEAQLDKSGLPSDRFFAERPEGSVSTLKIQRTQQEDSAVYLCASSLVVAATNEKLFFGSGTQLSVL.

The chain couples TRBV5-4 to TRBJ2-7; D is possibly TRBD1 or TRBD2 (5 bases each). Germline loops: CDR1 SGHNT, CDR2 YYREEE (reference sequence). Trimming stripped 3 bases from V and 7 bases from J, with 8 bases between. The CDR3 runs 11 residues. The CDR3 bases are TGTGCCAGCAGCTGGGGACCGGAGCAGTACTTC. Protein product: CASSWGPEQYF.

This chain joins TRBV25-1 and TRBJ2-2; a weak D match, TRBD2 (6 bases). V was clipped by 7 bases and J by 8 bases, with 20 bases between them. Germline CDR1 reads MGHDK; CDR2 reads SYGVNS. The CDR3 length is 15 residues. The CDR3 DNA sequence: TGTGCCAGCACGAACGCACGGGGGTCACCGGGGGAGCTGTTTTTT. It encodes CASTNARGSPGELFF.

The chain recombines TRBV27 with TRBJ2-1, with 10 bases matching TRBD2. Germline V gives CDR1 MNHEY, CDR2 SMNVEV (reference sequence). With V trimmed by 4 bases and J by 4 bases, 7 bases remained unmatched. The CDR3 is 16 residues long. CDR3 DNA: TGTGCCAGCAGTTCAGGGACTAGCGCACTTTACAATGAGCAGTTCTTC. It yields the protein CASSSGTSALYNEQFF.

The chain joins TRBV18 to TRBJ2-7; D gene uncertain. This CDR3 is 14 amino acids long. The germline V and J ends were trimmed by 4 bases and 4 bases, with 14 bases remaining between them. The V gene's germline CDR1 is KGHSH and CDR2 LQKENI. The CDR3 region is CASSLASTEYEQYF. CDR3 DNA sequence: TGTGCCAGCTCACTTGCAAGTACGGAGTACGAGCAGTACTTC.

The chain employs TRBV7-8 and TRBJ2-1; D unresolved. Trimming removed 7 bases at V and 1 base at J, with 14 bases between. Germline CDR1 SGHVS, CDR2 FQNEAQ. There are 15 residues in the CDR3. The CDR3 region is CASTPYLLSYNEQFF. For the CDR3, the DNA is TGTGCCAGCACTCCGTATTTGTTGTCCTACAATGAGCAGTTCTTC.

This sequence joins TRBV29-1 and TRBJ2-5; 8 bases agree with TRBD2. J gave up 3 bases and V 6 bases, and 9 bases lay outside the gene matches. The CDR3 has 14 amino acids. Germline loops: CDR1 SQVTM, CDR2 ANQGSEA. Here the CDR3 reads CSVSTGGGKETQYF. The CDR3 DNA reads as TGCAGCGTATCAACGGGAGGGGGAAAAGAGACCCAGTACTTC.

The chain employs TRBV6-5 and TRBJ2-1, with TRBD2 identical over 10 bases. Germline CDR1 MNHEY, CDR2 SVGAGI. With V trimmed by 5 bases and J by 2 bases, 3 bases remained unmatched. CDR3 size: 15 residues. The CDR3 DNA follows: TGTGCCAGCAGTGTCCTAGCGGGGGCCTACAATGAGCAGTTCTTC. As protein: CASSVLAGAYNEQFF.

The CDR3 spells CAISESGIEAFF. The CDR3 DNA reads as TGTGCCATCAGTGAGTCAGGAATTGAAGCTTTCTTT. The chain recombines TRBV10-3 with TRBJ1-1; D unresolved. The CDR3 sequence is 12 residues long. Trimming shortened V by 0 bases and J by 7 bases, and 6 bases separated the two germline ends. Germline loops: CDR1 ENHRY, CDR2 SYGVKD.

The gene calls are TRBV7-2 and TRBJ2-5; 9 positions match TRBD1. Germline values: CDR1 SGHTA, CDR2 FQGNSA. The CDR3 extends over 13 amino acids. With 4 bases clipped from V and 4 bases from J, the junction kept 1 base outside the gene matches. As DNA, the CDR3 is TGTGCCAGCAGCTCGACAGGGGGAGAGACCCAGTACTTC. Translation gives CASSSTGGETQYF.

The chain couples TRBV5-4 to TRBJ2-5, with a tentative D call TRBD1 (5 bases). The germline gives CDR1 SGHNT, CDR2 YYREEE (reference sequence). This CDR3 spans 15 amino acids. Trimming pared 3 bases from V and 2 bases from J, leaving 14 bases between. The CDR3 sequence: CASSSVDSVQETQYF. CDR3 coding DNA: TGTGCCAGCAGCTCTGTAGACAGCGTTCAAGAGACCCAGTACTTC.

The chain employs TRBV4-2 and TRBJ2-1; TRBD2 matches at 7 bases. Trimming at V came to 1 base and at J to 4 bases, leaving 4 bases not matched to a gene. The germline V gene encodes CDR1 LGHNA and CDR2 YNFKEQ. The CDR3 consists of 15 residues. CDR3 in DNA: TGTGCCAGCAGCCAAGGGGGGGGTGATTACAATGAGCAGTTCTTC. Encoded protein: CASSQGGGDYNEQFF.

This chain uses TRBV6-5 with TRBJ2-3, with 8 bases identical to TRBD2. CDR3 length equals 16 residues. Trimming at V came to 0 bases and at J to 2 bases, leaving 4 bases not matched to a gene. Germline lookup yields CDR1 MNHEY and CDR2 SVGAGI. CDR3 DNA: TGTGCCAGCAGTTACTCTCCTAGCGGGTTCACAGATACGCAGTATTTT. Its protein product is CASSYSPSGFTDTQYF.

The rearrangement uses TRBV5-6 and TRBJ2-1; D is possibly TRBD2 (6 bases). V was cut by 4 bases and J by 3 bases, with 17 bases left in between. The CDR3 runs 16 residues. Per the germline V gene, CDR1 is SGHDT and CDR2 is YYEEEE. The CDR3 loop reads CASSLPGERVYNEQFF. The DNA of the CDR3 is TGTGCCAGCAGCCTTCCTGGGGAGCGGGTCTACAATGAGCAGTTCTTC.

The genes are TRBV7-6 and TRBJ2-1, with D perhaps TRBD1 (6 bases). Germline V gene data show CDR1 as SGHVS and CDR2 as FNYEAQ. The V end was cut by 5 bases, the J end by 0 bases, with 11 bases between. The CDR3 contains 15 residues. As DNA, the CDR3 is TGTGCCAGCAGCCTGGACAGTAGCTCCTACAATGAGCAGTTCTTC. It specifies CASSLDSSSYNEQFF.

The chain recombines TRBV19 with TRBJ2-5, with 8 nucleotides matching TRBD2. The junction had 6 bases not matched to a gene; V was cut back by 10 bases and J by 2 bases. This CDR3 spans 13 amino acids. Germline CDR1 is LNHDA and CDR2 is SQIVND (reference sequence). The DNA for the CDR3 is TGTGCCACCAACAGCGGGGGACAAGAGACCCAGTACTTC. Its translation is CATNSGGQETQYF.

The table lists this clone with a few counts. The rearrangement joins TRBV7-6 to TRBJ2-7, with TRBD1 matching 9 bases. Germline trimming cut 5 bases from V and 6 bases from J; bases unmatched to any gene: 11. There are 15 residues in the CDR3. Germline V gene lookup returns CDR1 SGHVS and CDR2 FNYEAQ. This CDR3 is CASSPSGTGYGEQYF. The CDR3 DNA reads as TGTGCCAGCAGCCCAAGCGGGACAGGGTACGGCGAGCAGTACTTC.

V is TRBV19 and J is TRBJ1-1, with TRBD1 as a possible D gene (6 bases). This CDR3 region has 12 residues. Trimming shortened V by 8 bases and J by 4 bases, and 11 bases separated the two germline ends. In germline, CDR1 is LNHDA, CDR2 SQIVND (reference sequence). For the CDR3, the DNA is TGTGCCAGTCGAGGGGGAGGCACTGAAGCTTTCTTT. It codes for CASRGGGTEAFF.

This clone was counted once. The CDR3: CASSLGTATNEKLFF. Written as DNA, the CDR3 is TGTGCCAGCAGCTTAGGGACAGCTACTAATGAAAAACTGTTTTTT. The chain recombines TRBV7-9 with TRBJ1-4, with TRBD1 as a possible D gene (6 bases). Germline CDR1 SEHNR, CDR2 FQNEAQ (reference sequence). With 1 base removed from V and 2 bases from J, the gap between germline ends came to 8 bases. The CDR3 runs to 15 residues.

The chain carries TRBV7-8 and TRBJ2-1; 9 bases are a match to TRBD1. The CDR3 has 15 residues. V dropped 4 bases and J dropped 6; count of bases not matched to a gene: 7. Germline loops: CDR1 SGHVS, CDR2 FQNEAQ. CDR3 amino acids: CASSYGTGFTNEQFF. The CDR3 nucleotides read TGTGCCAGCAGCTATGGGACAGGGTTTACCAATGAGCAGTTCTTC.

The CDR3 here is CASSAFNINQPQHF. The CDR3 bases are TGTGCCAGCAGTGCTTTTAATATCAATCAGCCCCAGCATTTT. The chain combines TRBV2 with TRBJ1-5; no firm D call. The V gene's germline CDR1 is SNHLY and CDR2 FYNNEI. The V end lost 4 bases, the J end lost 3 bases, and 10 bases lay between the germline ends. The CDR3 consists of 14 residues. The variable domain in full, completed from reference TRBV2 and TRBJ1-5, reads EPEVTQTPSHQVTQMGQEVILRCVPISNHLYFYWYRQILGQKVEFLVSFYNNEISEKSEIFDDQFSVERPDGSNFTLKIRSTKLEDSAMYFCASSAFNINQPQHFGDGTRLSIL.

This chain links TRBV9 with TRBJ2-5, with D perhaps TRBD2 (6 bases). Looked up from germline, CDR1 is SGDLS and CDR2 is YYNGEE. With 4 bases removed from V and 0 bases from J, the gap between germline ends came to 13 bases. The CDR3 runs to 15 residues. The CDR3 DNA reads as TGTGCCAGCAGCCTTCGGGGAGGTTACCAAGAGACCCAGTACTTC. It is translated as CASSLRGGYQETQYF.

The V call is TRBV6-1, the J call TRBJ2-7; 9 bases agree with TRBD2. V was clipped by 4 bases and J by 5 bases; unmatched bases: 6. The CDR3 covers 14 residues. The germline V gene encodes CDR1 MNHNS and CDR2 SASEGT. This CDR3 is CASSGPSGVHEQYF. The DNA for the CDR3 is TGTGCCAGCAGTGGCCCTAGCGGGGTCCACGAGCAGTACTTC.

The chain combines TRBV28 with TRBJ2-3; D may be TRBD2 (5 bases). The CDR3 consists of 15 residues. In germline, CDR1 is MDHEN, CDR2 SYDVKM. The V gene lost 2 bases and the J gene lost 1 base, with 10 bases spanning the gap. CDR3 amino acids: CASSLAPGGTDTQYF. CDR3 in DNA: TGTGCCAGCAGTTTAGCCCCCGGGGGCACAGATACGCAGTATTTT.